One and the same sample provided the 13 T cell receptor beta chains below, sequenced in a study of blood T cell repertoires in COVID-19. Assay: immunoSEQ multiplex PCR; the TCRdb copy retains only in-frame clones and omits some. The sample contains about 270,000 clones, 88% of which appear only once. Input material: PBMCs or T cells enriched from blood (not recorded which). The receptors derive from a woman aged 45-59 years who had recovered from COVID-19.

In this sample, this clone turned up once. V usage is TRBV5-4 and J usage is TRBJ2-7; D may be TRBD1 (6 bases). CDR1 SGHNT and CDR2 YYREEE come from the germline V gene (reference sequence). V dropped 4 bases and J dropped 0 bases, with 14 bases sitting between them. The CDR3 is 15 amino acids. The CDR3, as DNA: TGTGCCAGCAGCGGGACAAAACGGGGCTCCTACGAGCAGTACTTC. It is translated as CASSGTKRGSYEQYF.

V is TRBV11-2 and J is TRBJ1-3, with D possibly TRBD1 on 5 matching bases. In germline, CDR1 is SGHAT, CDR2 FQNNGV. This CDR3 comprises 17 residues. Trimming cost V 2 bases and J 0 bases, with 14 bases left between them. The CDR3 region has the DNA TGTGCCAGCAGCTTATCATTGGGGGGGAGCTCTGGAAACACCATATATTTT. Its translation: CASSLSLGGSSGNTIYF.

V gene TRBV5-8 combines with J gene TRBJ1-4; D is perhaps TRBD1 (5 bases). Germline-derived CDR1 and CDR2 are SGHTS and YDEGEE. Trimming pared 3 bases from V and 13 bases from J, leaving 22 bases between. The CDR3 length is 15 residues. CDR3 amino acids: CASSSEPWGDLRLFF. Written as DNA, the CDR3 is TGTGCCAGCAGCTCCGAACCCTGGGGGGACCTACGACTGTTTTTT.

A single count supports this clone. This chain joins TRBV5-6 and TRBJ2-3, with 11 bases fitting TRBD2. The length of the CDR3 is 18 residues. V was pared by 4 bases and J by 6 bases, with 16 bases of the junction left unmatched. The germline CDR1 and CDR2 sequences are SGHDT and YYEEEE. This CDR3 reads CASSGLAGDLRGGDTQYF. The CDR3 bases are TGTGCCAGCAGCGGACTAGCGGGCGACCTACGGGGGGGCGATACGCAGTATTTT. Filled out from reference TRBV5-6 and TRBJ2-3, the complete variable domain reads DAGVTQSPTHLIKTRGQQVTLRCSPKSGHDTVSWYQQALGQGPQFIFQYYEEEERQRGNFPDRFSGHQFPNYSSELNVNALLLGDSALYLCASSGLAGDLRGGDTQYFGPGTRLTVL.

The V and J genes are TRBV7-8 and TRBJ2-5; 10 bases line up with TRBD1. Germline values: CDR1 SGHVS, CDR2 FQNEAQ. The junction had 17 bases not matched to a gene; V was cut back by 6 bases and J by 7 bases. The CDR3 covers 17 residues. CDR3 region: CASSHRPGQGPLGTQYF. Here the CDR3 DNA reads TGTGCCAGCAGTCATAGGCCGGGACAGGGGCCTTTGGGGACCCAGTACTTC.

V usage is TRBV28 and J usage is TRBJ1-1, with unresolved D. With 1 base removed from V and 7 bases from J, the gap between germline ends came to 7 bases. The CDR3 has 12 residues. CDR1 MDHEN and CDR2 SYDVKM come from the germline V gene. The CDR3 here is CASSLLSGEAFF. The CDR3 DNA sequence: TGTGCCAGCAGTTTATTATCCGGTGAAGCTTTCTTT.

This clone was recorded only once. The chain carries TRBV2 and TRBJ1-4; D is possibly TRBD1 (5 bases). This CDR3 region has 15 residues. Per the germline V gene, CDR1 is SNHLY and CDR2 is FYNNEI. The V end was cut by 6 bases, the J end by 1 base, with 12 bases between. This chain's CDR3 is CASSAFTGTNEKLFF. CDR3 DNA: TGTGCCAGCAGCGCCTTTACAGGAACTAATGAAAAACTGTTTTTT.

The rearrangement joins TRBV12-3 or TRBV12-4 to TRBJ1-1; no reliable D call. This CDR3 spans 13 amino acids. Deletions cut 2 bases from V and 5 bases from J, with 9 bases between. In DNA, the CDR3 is TGTGCCAGCAGTTTACAAGAGAGGACTGAAGCTTTCTTT. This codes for CASSLQERTEAFF.

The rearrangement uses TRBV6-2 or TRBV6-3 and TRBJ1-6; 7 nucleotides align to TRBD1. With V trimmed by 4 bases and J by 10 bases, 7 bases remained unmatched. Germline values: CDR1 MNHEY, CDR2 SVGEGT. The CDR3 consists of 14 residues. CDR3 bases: TGTGCCAGCAGTTTTTTGACAGGGACCTCACCCCTCCACTTT. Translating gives CASSFLTGTSPLHF.

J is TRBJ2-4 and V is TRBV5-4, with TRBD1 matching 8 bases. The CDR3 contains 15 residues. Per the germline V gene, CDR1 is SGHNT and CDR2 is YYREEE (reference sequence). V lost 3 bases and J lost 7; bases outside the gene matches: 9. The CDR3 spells CASSSGQGQGNIQYF. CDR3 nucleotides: TGTGCCAGCAGCTCAGGACAGGGTCAGGGGAACATTCAGTACTTC.

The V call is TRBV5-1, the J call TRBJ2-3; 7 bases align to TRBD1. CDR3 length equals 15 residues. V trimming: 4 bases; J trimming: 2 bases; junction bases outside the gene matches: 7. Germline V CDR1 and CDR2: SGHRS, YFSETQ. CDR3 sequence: CASSRGQGTTDTQYF. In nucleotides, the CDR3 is TGCGCCAGCAGCAGGGGGCAGGGAACCACAGATACGCAGTATTTT.

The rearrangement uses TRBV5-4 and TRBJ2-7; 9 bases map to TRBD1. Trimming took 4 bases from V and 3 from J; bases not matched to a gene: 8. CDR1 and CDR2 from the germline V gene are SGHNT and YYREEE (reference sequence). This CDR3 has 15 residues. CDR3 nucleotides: TGTGCCAGCAGCCCGCCCGGGACAGGGATCTACGAGCAGTACTTC. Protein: CASSPPGTGIYEQYF.

CDR3 region: CASSRRGFNEKLFF. The CDR3 DNA sequence: TGTGCCAGCAGCCGTCGGGGATTTAATGAAAAACTGTTTTTT. The V and J genes are TRBV7-2 and TRBJ1-4; D gene ambiguous. Germline V gives CDR1 SGHTA, CDR2 FQGNSA. V was trimmed by 5 bases and J by 4 bases, leaving 11 bases between them. The CDR3 is 14 amino acids.